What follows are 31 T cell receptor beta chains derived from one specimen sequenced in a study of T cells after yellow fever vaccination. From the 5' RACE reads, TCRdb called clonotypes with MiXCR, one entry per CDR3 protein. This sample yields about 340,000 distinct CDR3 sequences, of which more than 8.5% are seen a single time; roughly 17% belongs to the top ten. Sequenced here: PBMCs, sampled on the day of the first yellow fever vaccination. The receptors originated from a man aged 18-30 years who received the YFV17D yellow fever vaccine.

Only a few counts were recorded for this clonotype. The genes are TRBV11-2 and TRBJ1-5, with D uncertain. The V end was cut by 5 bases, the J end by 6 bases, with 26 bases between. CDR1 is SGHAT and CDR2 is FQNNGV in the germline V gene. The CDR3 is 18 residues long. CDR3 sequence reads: CASSDQLRAPASGQPQHF. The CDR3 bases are TGTGCCAGCAGCGATCAACTTAGGGCGCCAGCTTCGGGTCAGCCCCAGCATTTT. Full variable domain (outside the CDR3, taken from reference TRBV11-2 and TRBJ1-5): EAGVAQSPRYKIIEKRQSVAFWCNPISGHATLYWYQQILGQGPKLLIQFQNNGVVDDSQLPKDRFSAERLKGVDSTLKIQPAKLEDSAVYLCASSDQLRAPASGQPQHFGDGTRLSIL.

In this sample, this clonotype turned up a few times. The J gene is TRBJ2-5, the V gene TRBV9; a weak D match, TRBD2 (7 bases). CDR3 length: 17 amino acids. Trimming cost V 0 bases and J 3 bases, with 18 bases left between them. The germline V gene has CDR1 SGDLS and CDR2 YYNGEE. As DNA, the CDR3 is TGTGCCAGCAGCGTAGGAAACTTGGGGGGGGCCGAAGAGACCCAGTACTTC. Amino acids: CASSVGNLGGAEETQYF.

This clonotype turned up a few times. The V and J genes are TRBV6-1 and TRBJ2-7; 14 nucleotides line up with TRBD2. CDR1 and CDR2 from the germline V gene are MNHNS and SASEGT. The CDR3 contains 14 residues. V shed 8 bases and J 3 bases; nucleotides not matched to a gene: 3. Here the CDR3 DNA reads TGTGCCAGCGGACTAGCGGGGGGACTCTACGAGCAGTACTTC. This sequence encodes CASGLAGGLYEQYF.

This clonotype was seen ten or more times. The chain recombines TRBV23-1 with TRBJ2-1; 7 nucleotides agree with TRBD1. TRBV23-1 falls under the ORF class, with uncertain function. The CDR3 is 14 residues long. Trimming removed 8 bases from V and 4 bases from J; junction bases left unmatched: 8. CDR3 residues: CASPGTALYNEQFF. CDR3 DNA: TGCGCCAGCCCCGGGACAGCTTTATACAATGAGCAGTTCTTC.

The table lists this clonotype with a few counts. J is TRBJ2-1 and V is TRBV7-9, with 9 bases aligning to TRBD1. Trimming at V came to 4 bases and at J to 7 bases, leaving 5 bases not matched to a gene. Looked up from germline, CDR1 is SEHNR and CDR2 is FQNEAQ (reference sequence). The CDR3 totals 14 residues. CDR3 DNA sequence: TGTGCCAGCAGCTCCGGGACAGGGAGGAATGAGCAGTTCTTC. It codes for CASSSGTGRNEQFF.

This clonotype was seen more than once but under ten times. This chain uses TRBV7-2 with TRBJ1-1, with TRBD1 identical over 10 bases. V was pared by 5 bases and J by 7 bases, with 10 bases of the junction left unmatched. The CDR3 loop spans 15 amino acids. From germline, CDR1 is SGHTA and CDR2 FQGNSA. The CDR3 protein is CASSPRDRGVDEAFF. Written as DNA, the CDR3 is TGTGCCAGCAGCCCCCGGGACAGGGGAGTTGATGAAGCTTTCTTT.

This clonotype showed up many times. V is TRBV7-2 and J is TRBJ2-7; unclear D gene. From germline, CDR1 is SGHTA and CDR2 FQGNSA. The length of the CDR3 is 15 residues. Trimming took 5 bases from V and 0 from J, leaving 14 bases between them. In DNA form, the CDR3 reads TGTGCCAGCAGCGCCGGTTTATTAAGCTCCTACGAGCAGTACTTC. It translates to CASSAGLLSSYEQYF.

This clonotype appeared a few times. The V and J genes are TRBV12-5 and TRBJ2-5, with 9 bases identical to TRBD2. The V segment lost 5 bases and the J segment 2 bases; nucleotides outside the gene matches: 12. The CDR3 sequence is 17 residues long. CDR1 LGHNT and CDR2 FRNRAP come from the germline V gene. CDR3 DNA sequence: TGTGCTAGTGGTCCCCTTTGGATAGCGGGGGTTCAAGAGACCCAGTACTTC. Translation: CASGPLWIAGVQETQYF.

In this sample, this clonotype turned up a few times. As DNA, the CDR3 is TGTGCCAGCAGTCCAGGACAGTATAATTCACCCCTCCACTTT. Residues: CASSPGQYNSPLHF. The rearrangement joins TRBV27 to TRBJ1-6; perhaps TRBD1 as D (6 bases). This CDR3 spans 14 amino acids. Per germline, CDR1 MNHEY and CDR2 SMNVEV (reference sequence). The ends were cut back, 5 bases at V and 4 bases at J, with 9 bases in the middle.

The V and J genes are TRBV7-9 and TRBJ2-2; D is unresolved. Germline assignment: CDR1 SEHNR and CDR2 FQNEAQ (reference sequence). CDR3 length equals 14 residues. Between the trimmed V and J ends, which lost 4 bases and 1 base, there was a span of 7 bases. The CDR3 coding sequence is TGTGCCAGCAGCTCTTCAGTGAACACCGGGGAGCTGTTTTTT. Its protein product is CASSSSVNTGELFF.

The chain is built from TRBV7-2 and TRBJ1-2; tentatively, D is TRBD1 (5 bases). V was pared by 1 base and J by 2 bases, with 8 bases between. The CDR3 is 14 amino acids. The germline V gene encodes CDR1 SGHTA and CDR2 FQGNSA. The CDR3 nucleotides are TGTGCCAGCAGCTTAGAGCAGGGAAACTATGGCTACACCTTC. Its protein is CASSLEQGNYGYTF.

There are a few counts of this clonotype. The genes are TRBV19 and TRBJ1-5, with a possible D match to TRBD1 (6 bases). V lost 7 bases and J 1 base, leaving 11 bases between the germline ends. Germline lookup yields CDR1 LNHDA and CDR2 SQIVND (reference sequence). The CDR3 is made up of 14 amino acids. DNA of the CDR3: TGTGCCAGTACGGCGGACAGCAGCAATCAGCCCCAGCATTTT. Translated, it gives CASTADSSNQPQHF.

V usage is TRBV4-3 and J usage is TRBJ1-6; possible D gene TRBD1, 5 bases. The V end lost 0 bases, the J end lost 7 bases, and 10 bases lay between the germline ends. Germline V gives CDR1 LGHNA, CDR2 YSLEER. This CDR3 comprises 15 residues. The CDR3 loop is CASSQEWGTNSPLHF. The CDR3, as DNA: TGCGCCAGCAGCCAAGAGTGGGGGACGAATTCACCCCTCCACTTT.

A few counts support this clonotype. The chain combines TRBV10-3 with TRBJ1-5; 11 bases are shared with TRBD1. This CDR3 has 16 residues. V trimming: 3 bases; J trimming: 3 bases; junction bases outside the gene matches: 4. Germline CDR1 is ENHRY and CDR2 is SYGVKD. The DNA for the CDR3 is TGTGCCATCAGTGAACGGGACAGGGGGTCCAATCAGCCCCAGCATTTT. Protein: CAISERDRGSNQPQHF.

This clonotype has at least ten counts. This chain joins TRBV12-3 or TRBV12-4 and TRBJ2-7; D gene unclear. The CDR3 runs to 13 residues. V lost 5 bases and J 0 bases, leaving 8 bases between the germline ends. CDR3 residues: CASSRTGSYEQYV. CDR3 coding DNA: TGTGCCAGCAGTCGGACGGGCTCCTACGAGCAGTACGTC.

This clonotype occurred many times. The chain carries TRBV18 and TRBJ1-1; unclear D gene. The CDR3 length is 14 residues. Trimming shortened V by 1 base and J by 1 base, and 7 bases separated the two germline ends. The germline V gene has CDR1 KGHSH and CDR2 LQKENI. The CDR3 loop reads CASSPLAENTEAFF. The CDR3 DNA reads TGTGCCAGCTCACCACTGGCGGAGAACACTGAAGCTTTCTTT.

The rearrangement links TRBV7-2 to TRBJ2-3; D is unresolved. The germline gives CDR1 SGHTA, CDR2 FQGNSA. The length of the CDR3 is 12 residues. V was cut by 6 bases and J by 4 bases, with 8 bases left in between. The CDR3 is CASSSRADTQYF. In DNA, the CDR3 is TGTGCCAGCAGTTCCCGAGCAGATACGCAGTATTTT.

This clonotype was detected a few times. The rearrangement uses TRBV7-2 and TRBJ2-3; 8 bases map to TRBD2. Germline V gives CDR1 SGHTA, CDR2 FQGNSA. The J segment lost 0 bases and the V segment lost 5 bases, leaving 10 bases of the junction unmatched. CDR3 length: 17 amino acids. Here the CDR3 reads CASSVGAGGLSTDTQYF. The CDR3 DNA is TGTGCCAGCAGCGTAGGGGCGGGGGGCCTTAGCACAGATACGCAGTATTTT. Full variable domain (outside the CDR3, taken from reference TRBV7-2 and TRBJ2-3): GAGVSQSPSNKVTEKGKDVELRCDPISGHTALYWYRQSLGQGLEFLIYFQGNSAPDKSGLPSDRFSAERTGGSVSTLTIQRTQQEDSAVYLCASSVGAGGLSTDTQYFGPGTRLTVL.

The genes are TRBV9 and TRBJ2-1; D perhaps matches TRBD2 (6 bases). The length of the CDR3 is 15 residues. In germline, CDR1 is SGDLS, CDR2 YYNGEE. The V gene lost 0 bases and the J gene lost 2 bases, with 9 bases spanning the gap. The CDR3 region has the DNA TGTGCCAGCAGCGTAGCGGGGGATCCCTACAATGAGCAGTTCTTC. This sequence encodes CASSVAGDPYNEQFF.

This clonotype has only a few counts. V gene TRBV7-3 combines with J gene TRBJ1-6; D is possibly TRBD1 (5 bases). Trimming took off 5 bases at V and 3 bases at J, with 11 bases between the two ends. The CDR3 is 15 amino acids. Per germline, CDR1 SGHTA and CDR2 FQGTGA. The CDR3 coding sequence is TGTGCCAGCAGCCTAAACCAGGGCTATAATTCACCCCTCCACTTT. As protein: CASSLNQGYNSPLHF.

This chain's CDR3 is CASSYSGGGREQYF. The CDR3 DNA sequence: TGTGCCAGCAGCTACAGCGGGGGAGGTCGCGAGCAGTACTTC. This chain links TRBV5-4 with TRBJ2-7; 8 bases are shared with TRBD2. This CDR3 contains 14 residues. Germline V gene lookup returns CDR1 SGHNT and CDR2 YYREEE (reference sequence). The junction had 8 bases not matched to a gene; V was cut back by 3 bases and J by 6 bases.

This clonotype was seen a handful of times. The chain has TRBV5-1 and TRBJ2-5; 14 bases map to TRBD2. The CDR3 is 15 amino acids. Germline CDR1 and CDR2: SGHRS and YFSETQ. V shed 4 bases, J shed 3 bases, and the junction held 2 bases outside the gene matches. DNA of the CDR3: TGCGCCAGCAGCGTGGGACTAGCGGGGGAAGAGACCCAGTACTTC. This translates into CASSVGLAGEETQYF.

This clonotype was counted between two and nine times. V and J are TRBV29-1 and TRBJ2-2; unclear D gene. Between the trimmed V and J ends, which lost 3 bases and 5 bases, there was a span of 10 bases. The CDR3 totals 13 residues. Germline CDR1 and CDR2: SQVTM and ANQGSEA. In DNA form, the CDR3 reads TGCAGCGTTGATACCCTGGAGACCGGGGAGCTGTTTTTT. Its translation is CSVDTLETGELFF.

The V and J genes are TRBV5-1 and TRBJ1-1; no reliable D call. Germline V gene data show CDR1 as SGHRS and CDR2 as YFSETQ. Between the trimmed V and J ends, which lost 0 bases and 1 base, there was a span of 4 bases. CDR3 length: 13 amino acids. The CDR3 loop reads CASSLETNTEAFF. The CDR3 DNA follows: TGCGCCAGCAGCTTGGAGACGAACACTGAAGCTTTCTTT.

This chain's CDR3 is CATKTGVNTEAFF. CDR3 in DNA: TGTGCCACAAAAACAGGGGTGAACACTGAAGCTTTCTTT. The V gene is TRBV6-1, the J gene TRBJ1-1; TRBD1 agrees at 7 bases. The CDR3 contains 13 residues. Germline trimming cut 10 bases from V and 0 bases from J; bases unmatched to any gene: 5. The germline V gene encodes CDR1 MNHNS and CDR2 SASEGT.

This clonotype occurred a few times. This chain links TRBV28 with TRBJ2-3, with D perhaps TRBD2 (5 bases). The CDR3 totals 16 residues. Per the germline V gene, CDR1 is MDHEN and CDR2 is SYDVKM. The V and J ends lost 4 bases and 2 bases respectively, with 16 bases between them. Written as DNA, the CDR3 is TGTGCCAGCAGTTCCCCTTTTTTGAGGGACACAGATACGCAGTATTTT. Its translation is CASSSPFLRDTDTQYF.

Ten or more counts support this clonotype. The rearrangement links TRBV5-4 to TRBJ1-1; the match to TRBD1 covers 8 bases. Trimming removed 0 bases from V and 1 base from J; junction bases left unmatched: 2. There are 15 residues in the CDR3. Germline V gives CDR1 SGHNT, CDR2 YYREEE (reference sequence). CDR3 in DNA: TGTGCCAGCAGCTTGGGTGGGACAGGGAACACTGAAGCTTTCTTT. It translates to CASSLGGTGNTEAFF.

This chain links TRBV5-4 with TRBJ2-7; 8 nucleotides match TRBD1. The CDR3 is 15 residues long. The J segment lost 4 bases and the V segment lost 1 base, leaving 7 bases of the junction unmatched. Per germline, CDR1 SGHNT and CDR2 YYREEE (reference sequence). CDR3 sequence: CASSLTGQEIYEQYF. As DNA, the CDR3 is TGTGCCAGCAGCTTGACGGGACAGGAGATTTACGAGCAGTACTTC.

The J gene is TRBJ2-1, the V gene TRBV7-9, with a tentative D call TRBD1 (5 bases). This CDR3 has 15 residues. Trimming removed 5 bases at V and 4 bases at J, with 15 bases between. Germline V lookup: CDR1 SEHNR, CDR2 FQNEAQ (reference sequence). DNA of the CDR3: TGTGCCAGCAGCCTCCCGGGCAGGGAATACAATGAGCAGTTCTTC. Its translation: CASSLPGREYNEQFF. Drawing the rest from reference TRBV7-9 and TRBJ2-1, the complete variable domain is DTGVSQNPRHKITKRGQNVTFRCDPISEHNRLYWYRQTLGQGPEFLTYFQNEAQLEKSRLLSDRFSAERPKGSFSTLEIQRTEQGDSAMYLCASSLPGREYNEQFFGPGTRLTVL.

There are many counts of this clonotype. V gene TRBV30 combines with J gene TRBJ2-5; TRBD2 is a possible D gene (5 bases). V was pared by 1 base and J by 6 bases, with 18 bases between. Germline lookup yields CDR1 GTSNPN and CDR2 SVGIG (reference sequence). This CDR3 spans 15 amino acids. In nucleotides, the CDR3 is TGTGCCTGGAGTGACGGGGTCTTGGTTTCAAAGACCCAGTACTTC. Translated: CAWSDGVLVSKTQYF.

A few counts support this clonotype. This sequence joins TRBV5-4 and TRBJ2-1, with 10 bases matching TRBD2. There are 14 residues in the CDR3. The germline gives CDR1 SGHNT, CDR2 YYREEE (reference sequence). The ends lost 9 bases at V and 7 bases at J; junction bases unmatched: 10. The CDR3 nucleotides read TGTGCCACGACTCCTAGCGGGGGCCTGAATGAGCAGTTCTTC. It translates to CATTPSGGLNEQFF.